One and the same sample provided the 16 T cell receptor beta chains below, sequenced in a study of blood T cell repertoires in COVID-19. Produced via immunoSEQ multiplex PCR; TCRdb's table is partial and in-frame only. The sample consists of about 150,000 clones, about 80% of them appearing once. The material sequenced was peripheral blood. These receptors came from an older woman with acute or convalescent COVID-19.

CDR3 region: CSVARDGLNYGYTF. CDR3 coding DNA: TGCAGCGTCGCCCGGGACGGACTAAACTATGGCTACACCTTC. The chain combines TRBV29-1 with TRBJ1-2; tentatively, D is TRBD1 (5 bases). Germline CDR1 and CDR2: SQVTM and ANQGSEA. Trimming pared 6 bases from V and 2 bases from J, leaving 16 bases between. CDR3 length: 14 residues.

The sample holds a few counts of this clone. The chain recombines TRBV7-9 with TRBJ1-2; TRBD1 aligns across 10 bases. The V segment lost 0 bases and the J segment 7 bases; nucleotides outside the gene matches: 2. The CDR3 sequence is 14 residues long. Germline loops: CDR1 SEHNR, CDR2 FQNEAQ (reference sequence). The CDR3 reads CASSLAGQGFGYTF. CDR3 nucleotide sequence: TGTGCCAGCAGCTTAGCGGGACAGGGGTTTGGCTACACCTTC.

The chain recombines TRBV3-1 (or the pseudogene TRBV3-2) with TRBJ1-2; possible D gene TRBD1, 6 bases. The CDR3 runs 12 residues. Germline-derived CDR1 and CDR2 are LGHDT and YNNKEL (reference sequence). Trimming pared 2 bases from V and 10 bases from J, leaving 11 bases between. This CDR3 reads CASSQTGNLYTF. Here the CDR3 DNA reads TGTGCCAGCAGCCAAACAGGGAACCTCTACACCTTC.

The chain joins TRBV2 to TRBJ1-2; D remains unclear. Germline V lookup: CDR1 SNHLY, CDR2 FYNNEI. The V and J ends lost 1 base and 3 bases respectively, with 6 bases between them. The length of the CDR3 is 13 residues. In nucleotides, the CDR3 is TGTGCCAGCAGTGAAGACAGAGACTATGGCTACACCTTC. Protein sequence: CASSEDRDYGYTF.

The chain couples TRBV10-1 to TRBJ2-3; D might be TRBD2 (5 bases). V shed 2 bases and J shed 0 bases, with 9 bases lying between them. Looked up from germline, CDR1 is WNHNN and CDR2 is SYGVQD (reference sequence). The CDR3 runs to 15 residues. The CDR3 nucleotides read TGCGCCAGCAGTGAGGGGCTAGCTAGCACAGATACGCAGTATTTT. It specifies CASSEGLASTDTQYF.

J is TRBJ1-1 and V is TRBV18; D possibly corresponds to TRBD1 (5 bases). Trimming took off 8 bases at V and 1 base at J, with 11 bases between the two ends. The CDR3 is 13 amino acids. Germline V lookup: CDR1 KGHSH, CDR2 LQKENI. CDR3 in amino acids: CASAPGQNTEAFF. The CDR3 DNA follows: TGTGCCAGCGCGCCAGGACAGAACACTGAAGCTTTCTTT.

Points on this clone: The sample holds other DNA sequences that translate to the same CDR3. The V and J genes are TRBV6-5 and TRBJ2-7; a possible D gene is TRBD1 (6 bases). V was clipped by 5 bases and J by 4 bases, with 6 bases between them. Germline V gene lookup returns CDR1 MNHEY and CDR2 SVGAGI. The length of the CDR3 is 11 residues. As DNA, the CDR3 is TGTGCCAGCAGTACAGGGTACGAGCAGTACTTC. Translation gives CASSTGYEQYF.

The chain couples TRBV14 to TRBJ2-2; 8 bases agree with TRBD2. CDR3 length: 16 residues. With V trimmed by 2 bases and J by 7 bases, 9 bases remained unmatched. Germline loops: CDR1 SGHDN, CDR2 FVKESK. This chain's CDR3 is CASSQLRLAMGGELFF. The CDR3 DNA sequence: TGTGCCAGCAGCCAACTACGACTAGCGATGGGCGGGGAGCTGTTTTTT.

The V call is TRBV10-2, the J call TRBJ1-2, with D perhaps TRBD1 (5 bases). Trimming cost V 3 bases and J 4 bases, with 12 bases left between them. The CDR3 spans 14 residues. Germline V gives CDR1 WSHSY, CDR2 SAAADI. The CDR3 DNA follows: TGCGCCAGCAGTGAACAGCCAGGGTCCTATGGCTACACCTTC. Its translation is CASSEQPGSYGYTF.

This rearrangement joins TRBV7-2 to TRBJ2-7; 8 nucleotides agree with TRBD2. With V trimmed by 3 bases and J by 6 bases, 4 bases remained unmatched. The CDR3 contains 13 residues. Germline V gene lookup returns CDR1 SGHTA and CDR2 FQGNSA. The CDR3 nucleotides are TGTGCCAGCAGCTTCGGGGGGGGGCGCGAGCAGTACTTC. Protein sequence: CASSFGGGREQYF.

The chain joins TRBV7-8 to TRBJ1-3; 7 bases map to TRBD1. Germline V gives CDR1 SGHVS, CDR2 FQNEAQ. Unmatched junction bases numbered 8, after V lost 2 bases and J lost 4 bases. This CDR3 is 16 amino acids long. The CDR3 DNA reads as TGTGCCAGCAGCTTAAGGGACAGCCCAGAGGGAAACACCATATATTTT. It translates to CASSLRDSPEGNTIYF.

The DNA for the CDR3 is TGCGCCAGCAGCTTGGAACCCCGACAGACCTACAATGAGCAGTTCTTC. This encodes CASSLEPRQTYNEQFF. The rearrangement joins TRBV5-1 to TRBJ2-1; D might be TRBD1 (5 bases). This CDR3 is built from 16 residues. Germline CDR1 is SGHRS and CDR2 is YFSETQ. V was clipped by 0 bases and J by 2 bases, with 12 bases between them.

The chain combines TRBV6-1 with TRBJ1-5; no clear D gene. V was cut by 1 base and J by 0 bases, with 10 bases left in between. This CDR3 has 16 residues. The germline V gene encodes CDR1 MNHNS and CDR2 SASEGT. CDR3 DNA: TGTGCCAGCAGTGAAGTAACAGCAAATAGCAATCAGCCCCAGCATTTT. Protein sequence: CASSEVTANSNQPQHF.

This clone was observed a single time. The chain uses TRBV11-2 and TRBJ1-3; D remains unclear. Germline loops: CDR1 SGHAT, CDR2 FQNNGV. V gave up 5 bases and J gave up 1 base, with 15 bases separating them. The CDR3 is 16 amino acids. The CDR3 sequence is CASSRGPHTSGNTIYF. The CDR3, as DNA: TGTGCCAGCAGCCGCGGGCCCCACACATCTGGAAACACCATATATTTT.

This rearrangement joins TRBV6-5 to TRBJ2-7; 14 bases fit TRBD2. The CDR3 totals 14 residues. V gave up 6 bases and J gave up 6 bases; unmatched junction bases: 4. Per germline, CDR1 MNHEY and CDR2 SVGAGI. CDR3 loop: CASRTSGGAGEQYF. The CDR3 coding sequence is TGTGCCAGCAGGACTAGCGGGGGGGCTGGCGAGCAGTACTTC.

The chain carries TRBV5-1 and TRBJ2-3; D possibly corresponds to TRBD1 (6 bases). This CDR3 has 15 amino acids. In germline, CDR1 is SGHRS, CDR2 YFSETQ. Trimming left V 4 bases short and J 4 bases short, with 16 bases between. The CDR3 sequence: CASSLRTGPSDTQYF. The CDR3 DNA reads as TGCGCCAGCAGCCTTCGAACAGGGCCCTCAGATACGCAGTATTTT.